Shown below are 21 T cell receptor beta chains from a single sample sequenced in a study of TIL therapy for anti-PD-1-resistant metastatic lung cancer. Time point meaning: pre-treatment sample, taken before nivolumab and TIL therapy. This was the immunoSEQ v3 assay. This table comes from immunoSEQ multiplex PCR, and its TCRdb copy is limited to in-frame clones, with some not included. The table lists under 60,000 clones, about 86% of them singletons. The source material was blood, sampled at baseline. The receptors stem from a person aged 25 to 79 with non-small cell lung cancer.

Worth noting for this clone: Other nucleotide sequences in the sample specify the same CDR3. This chain links TRBV4-3 with TRBJ2-7; tentative D call: TRBD1 (5 bases). This CDR3 spans 15 amino acids. With 0 bases removed from V and 3 bases from J, the gap between germline ends came to 12 bases. Germline V gene lookup returns CDR1 LGHNA and CDR2 YSLEER. For the CDR3, the DNA is TGCGCCAGCAGCCAAGATCCCAGGGCGAGCTACGAGCAGTACTTC. It specifies CASSQDPRASYEQYF.

This sequence joins TRBV28 and TRBJ2-5, with a weak D call TRBD1 (7 bases). V lost 7 bases to trimming and J lost 5 bases, with 20 bases between them. Germline V gene sequence: CDR1 MDHEN, CDR2 SYDVKM. This CDR3 region has 15 residues. The DNA for the CDR3 is TGTGCCAGCACCCCTGTAGCGGTCAGGGGGGAGACCCAGTACTTC. This encodes CASTPVAVRGETQYF.

This clone was observed a handful of times. The chain joins TRBV19 to TRBJ1-5; no reliable D call. The germline gives CDR1 LNHDA, CDR2 SQIVND (reference sequence). The ends were cut back, 10 bases at V and 5 bases at J, with 18 bases in the middle. The CDR3 runs 14 residues. CDR3: CATYPASTYQPQHF. The CDR3 nucleotides read TGTGCCACCTACCCGGCCTCAACCTATCAGCCCCAGCATTTT.

The V call is TRBV29-1, the J call TRBJ1-1, with D tentatively TRBD1 (6 bases). The V end was cut by 1 base, the J end by 7 bases, with 16 bases between. The CDR3 contains 14 residues. Germline CDR1 reads SQVTM; CDR2 reads ANQGSEA. The CDR3 sequence: CSVEATRGGGEAFF. The CDR3 nucleotides are TGCAGCGTTGAAGCGACCAGGGGAGGAGGTGAAGCTTTCTTT.

The chain is built from TRBV30 and TRBJ2-1; D unclear. The CDR3 consists of 13 residues. Trimming left V 0 bases short and J 5 bases short, with 8 bases between. CDR1 GTSNPN and CDR2 SVGIG come from the germline V gene (reference sequence). CDR3 protein: CAWSVLRNNEQFF. Written as DNA, the CDR3 is TGTGCCTGGAGTGTACTGCGGAACAATGAGCAGTTCTTC.

The genes are TRBV4-3 and TRBJ2-7, with TRBD2 matching 13 bases. CDR3 size: 16 residues. The germline V gene has CDR1 LGHNA and CDR2 YSLEER. V shed 4 bases, J shed 6 bases, and the junction held 9 bases outside the gene matches. The chain's CDR3 is CASSPGTSGALGEQYF. The DNA of the CDR3 is TGCGCCAGCAGCCCCGGGACTAGCGGGGCCCTCGGCGAGCAGTACTTC.

The chain joins TRBV19 to TRBJ2-3; 8 positions agree with TRBD2. The CDR3 length is 16 residues. Unmatched junction bases numbered 7, after V lost 4 bases and J lost 1 base. Germline assignment: CDR1 LNHDA and CDR2 SQIVND (reference sequence). The CDR3 sequence: CASSTTLAEGTDTQYF. CDR3 DNA: TGTGCCAGTAGTACAACACTAGCGGAGGGCACAGATACGCAGTATTTT.

This sequence joins TRBV29-1 and TRBJ1-1; D is perhaps TRBD1 (5 bases). The germline CDR1 and CDR2 sequences are SQVTM and ANQGSEA. The CDR3 has 12 residues. V was pared by 7 bases and J by 1 base, with 10 bases between. As DNA, the CDR3 is TGCAGCGGACATCAGGGGAACACTGAAGCTTTCTTT. It codes for CSGHQGNTEAFF.

The rearrangement joins TRBV28 to TRBJ2-3; 9 bases map to TRBD2. CDR3 size: 17 residues. Germline V gene sequence: CDR1 MDHEN, CDR2 SYDVKM. The V and J ends lost 6 bases and 2 bases, in that order; junction bases with no gene match: 12. CDR3: CASSPSSGASYTDTQYF. The CDR3 DNA is TGTGCCAGCAGCCCCTCTAGCGGGGCAAGCTACACAGATACGCAGTATTTT.

The chain joins TRBV7-2 to TRBJ2-7; 9 positions match TRBD1. V was clipped by 1 base and J by 3 bases; unmatched bases: 4. From germline, CDR1 is SGHTA and CDR2 FQGNSA. The CDR3 spans 15 residues. CDR3 region: CASSLGQDRGYEQYF. The DNA for the CDR3 is TGTGCCAGCAGCTTAGGACAGGACAGGGGCTACGAGCAGTACTTC.

The chain has TRBV6-4 and TRBJ1-6; the D is unclear. Per the germline V gene, CDR1 is MRHNA and CDR2 is SNTAGT. CDR3 size: 13 residues. V lost 6 bases, J lost 3 bases, and 6 bases lay in between. Written as DNA, the CDR3 is TGTGCCAGCAGGCAAAGCTATAATTCACCCCTCCACTTT. This translates into CASRQSYNSPLHF.

The rearrangement uses TRBV7-8 and TRBJ1-6; the D is unclear. V was shortened by 0 bases and J by 0 bases, with 9 bases between the two germline ends. The CDR3 runs 17 residues. Germline V lookup: CDR1 SGHVS, CDR2 FQNEAQ. The CDR3 coding sequence is TGTGCCAGCAGCTTAGCGTTCCCCAACTCCTATAATTCACCCCTCCACTTT. Residues: CASSLAFPNSYNSPLHF.

This clone appeared a few times. CDR3 in DNA: TGTGCCAGCAGCTACGGGACTAGCAATCACGGGGAGCTGTTTTTT. Protein: CASSYGTSNHGELFF. This rearrangement joins TRBV5-4 to TRBJ2-2, with 9 bases aligning to TRBD2. CDR1 and CDR2 from the germline V gene are SGHNT and YYREEE (reference sequence). V shed 3 bases, J shed 7 bases, and the junction held 7 bases outside the gene matches. There are 15 residues in the CDR3.

This clone has just one count. The chain couples TRBV5-1 to TRBJ2-6, with D possibly being TRBD1 or TRBD2 (5 bases each). V shed 7 bases and J shed 2 bases, with 10 bases lying between them. The CDR3 is made up of 14 amino acids. Germline assignment: CDR1 SGHRS and CDR2 YFSETQ. The CDR3 protein is CASGGNAGANVLTF. DNA of the CDR3: TGCGCCAGCGGGGGAAACGCTGGGGCCAACGTCCTGACTTTC.

V is TRBV11-2 and J is TRBJ1-2; possibly TRBD1 for D (6 bases). CDR1 and CDR2 from the germline V gene are SGHAT and FQNNGV. This CDR3 region has 15 residues. Trimming took 0 bases from V and 0 from J, leaving 8 bases between them. This chain's CDR3 is CASSLETGANYGYTF. DNA of the CDR3: TGTGCCAGCAGCTTAGAGACAGGAGCTAACTATGGCTACACCTTC.

Notes on this clone: Other DNA sequences of this sample code for an identical CDR3. This chain uses TRBV27 with TRBJ1-5, with D perhaps TRBD1 (5 bases). Germline CDR1 and CDR2: MNHEY and SMNVEV (reference sequence). The CDR3 consists of 13 residues. Trimming shortened V by 5 bases and J by 1 base, and 6 bases separated the two germline ends. CDR3 nucleotides: TGTGCCAGCAGTCCAGGGAGCAATCAGCCCCAGCATTTT. It translates to CASSPGSNQPQHF.

The gene calls are TRBV7-2 and TRBJ2-5; 10 nucleotides match TRBD2. J lost 4 bases, V lost 1 base, and 9 bases had no gene match. The CDR3 consists of 17 residues. Germline CDR1 is SGHTA and CDR2 is FQGNSA. The CDR3 nucleotides are TGTGCCAGCAGCTTAGGCAGCGGGGGGGGTTCGGCAGAGACCCAGTACTTC. This sequence encodes CASSLGSGGGSAETQYF.

The V and J genes are TRBV15 and TRBJ2-7; D is undetermined. Germline values: CDR1 LNHNV, CDR2 YYDKDF (reference sequence). Trimming took 7 bases from V and 0 from J, leaving 7 bases between them. The CDR3 length is 12 residues. The CDR3 here is CATTGNSYEQYF. CDR3 bases: TGTGCCACCACCGGCAACTCCTACGAGCAGTACTTC.

The V gene is TRBV5-5, the J gene TRBJ1-1, with D possibly being TRBD1 (6 bases). Germline CDR1 reads SGHKS; CDR2 reads YYEKEE (reference sequence). Trimming stripped 4 bases from V and 1 base from J, with 20 bases between. CDR3 length: 17 residues. The CDR3 DNA reads TGTGCCAGCAGCCAAAGAGACCCCGGGACAAGGAACACTGAAGCTTTCTTT. The encoded protein is CASSQRDPGTRNTEAFF.

The chain couples TRBV11-2 to TRBJ1-6, with D possibly TRBD1 on 6 matching bases. Trimming removed 0 bases at V and 0 bases at J, with 18 bases between. Germline V gene data show CDR1 as SGHAT and CDR2 as FQNNGV. The CDR3 has 20 residues. The CDR3 coding sequence is TGTGCCAGCAGCTTAGATTTGGACAGATACCCCAGCTCCTATAATTCACCCCTCCACTTT. This codes for CASSLDLDRYPSSYNSPLHF.

This clone was counted only a few times. J is TRBJ2-5 and V is TRBV30, with a weak D call TRBD2 (6 bases). Trimming shortened V by 2 bases and J by 3 bases, and 10 bases separated the two germline ends. Germline CDR1 reads GTSNPN; CDR2 reads SVGIG (reference sequence). This CDR3 spans 13 amino acids. The CDR3 DNA sequence: TGTGCCTGGAGTCCCCCGGGGGAAGAGACCCAGTACTTC. It specifies CAWSPPGEETQYF.